What follows are 17 T cell receptor beta chains derived from one specimen sequenced in a study of blood T cell repertoires in COVID-19. Data came from immunoSEQ multiplex PCR; TCRdb stores just in-frame clones and leaves some out. The table has 170,000 or so clones, 75% to 80% seen once; the top ten hold 26%. Sequenced sample: peripheral blood. The receptors originated from a woman aged 65 to 85 with acute or convalescent COVID-19.

This clone appeared once. The genes are TRBV5-1 and TRBJ1-2; D gene ambiguous. CDR3 length: 15 residues. With 2 bases removed from V and 4 bases from J, the gap between germline ends came to 15 bases. Germline assignment: CDR1 SGHRS and CDR2 YFSETQ. CDR3 sequence reads: CASSLTAAAFYGYTF. The CDR3 coding sequence is TGCGCCAGCAGCTTAACGGCCGCGGCCTTCTATGGCTACACCTTC. The whole variable domain, filled in from reference TRBV5-1 and TRBJ1-2, reads KAGVTQTPRYLIKTRGQQVTLSCSPISGHRSVSWYQQTPGQGLQFLFEYFSETQRNKGNFPGRFSGRQFSNSRSEMNVSTLELGDSALYLCASSLTAAAFYGYTFGSGTRLTVV.

In DNA, the CDR3 is TGTGCCAGCAGTGAAGTTAGGGGCCACCTCTTTAAAAGCGGGACTGAAGCTTTCTTT. This encodes CASSEVRGHLFKSGTEAFF. The chain employs TRBV6-1 and TRBJ1-1, with D tentatively TRBD1 (5 bases). Germline V lookup: CDR1 MNHNS, CDR2 SASEGT. The CDR3 is made up of 19 amino acids. Trimming removed 1 base from V and 5 bases from J, with 26 bases in between.

This sequence joins TRBV24-1 and TRBJ2-2, with 9 bases that match TRBD1. The ends lost 8 bases at V and 6 bases at J; junction bases unmatched: 9. Germline CDR1 reads KGHDR; CDR2 reads SFDVKD. The length of the CDR3 is 15 residues. The chain's CDR3 is CATMQQGAGAGELFF. The CDR3, as DNA: TGTGCCACCATGCAACAGGGGGCAGGCGCCGGGGAGCTGTTTTTT.

The rearrangement uses TRBV5-1 and TRBJ2-1; TRBD2 matches 11 bases. From germline, CDR1 is SGHRS and CDR2 YFSETQ. V lost 4 bases, J lost 6 bases, and 3 bases stayed unmatched. This CDR3 has 14 residues. In nucleotides, the CDR3 is TGCGCCAGCAGCCCCCTAGCGGGAGGCAATGAGCAGTTCTTC. Amino acid sequence: CASSPLAGGNEQFF.

This rearrangement joins TRBV30 to TRBJ2-2, with D possibly being TRBD1 (6 bases). V was clipped by 2 bases and J by 6 bases, with 25 bases between them. The CDR3 extends over 18 amino acids. Germline V gives CDR1 GTSNPN, CDR2 SVGIG (reference sequence). The CDR3 DNA follows: TGTGCCTGGAGTCCGATCCGGGACATCCGTGGACCCGCCGGGGAGCTGTTTTTT. Amino acids: CAWSPIRDIRGPAGELFF.

The chain uses TRBV9 and TRBJ2-7; TRBD2 is a possible D gene (5 bases). Trimming took off 0 bases at V and 3 bases at J, with 13 bases between the two ends. Per the germline V gene, CDR1 is SGDLS and CDR2 is YYNGEE. The CDR3 spans 15 residues. The DNA for the CDR3 is TGTGCCAGCAGCGTAGGTGGTAGAGGGCTCTACGAGCAGTACTTC. This gives the protein CASSVGGRGLYEQYF.

The DNA of the CDR3 is TGCGCCATCAAACAGGGGGCACAGACTGAAGCTTTCTTT. As protein: CAIKQGAQTEAFF. This chain uses TRBV10-2 with TRBJ1-1; TRBD1 matches 9 bases. The V and J ends lost 10 bases and 5 bases, in that order; junction bases with no gene match: 8. The CDR3 contains 13 residues. Germline V lookup: CDR1 WSHSY, CDR2 SAAADI.

This chain's CDR3 is CAWSVPGLAGLSSYNEQFF. DNA for the CDR3: TGTGCCTGGAGTGTACCCGGACTAGCGGGACTTAGCTCCTACAATGAGCAGTTCTTC. The chain links TRBV30 to TRBJ2-1; 12 bases are a match to TRBD2. This CDR3 comprises 19 residues. V shed 0 bases and J 0 bases; nucleotides not matched to a gene: 9. Germline CDR1 GTSNPN, CDR2 SVGIG (reference sequence).

The V and J genes are TRBV4-1 and TRBJ2-1, with 11 bases lining up with TRBD1. This CDR3 comprises 16 residues. V lost 4 bases to trimming and J lost 9 bases; unmatched junction nucleotides: 11. Germline loops: CDR1 MGHRA, CDR2 YSYEKL. CDR3 sequence: CASSPLTRTGGGEQFF. CDR3 DNA sequence: TGCGCCAGCAGCCCCCTGACTCGGACAGGGGGCGGTGAGCAGTTCTTC.

The chain is built from TRBV4-1 and TRBJ2-3; D is ambiguous. The CDR3 covers 16 residues. From germline, CDR1 is MGHRA and CDR2 YSYEKL. Trimming removed 0 bases at V and 4 bases at J, with 14 bases between. The CDR3 loop reads CASSQERPQLSDTQYF. CDR3 coding DNA: TGCGCCAGCAGCCAAGAGAGGCCCCAGCTTTCAGATACGCAGTATTTT.

The chain couples TRBV6-5 to TRBJ2-3; 10 positions agree with TRBD2. This CDR3 region has 16 residues. Trimming at V came to 6 bases and at J to 9 bases, leaving 15 bases not matched to a gene. Germline assignment: CDR1 MNHEY and CDR2 SVGAGI. CDR3 coding DNA: TGTGCCAGCAGCTACCAGAGCGGGAGGGGTAGGGACACGCAGTATTTT. It is translated as CASSYQSGRGRDTQYF.

This clone has just a few counts. The genes are TRBV10-3 and TRBJ1-6; D is undetermined. The CDR3 has 18 amino acids. Trimming pared 2 bases from V and 0 bases from J, leaving 14 bases between. Per germline, CDR1 ENHRY and CDR2 SYGVKD. CDR3 coding DNA: TGTGCCATCAGTGAGAGACTAGAACTGTCCTCCTATAATTCACCCCTCCACTTT. Translation gives CAISERLELSSYNSPLHF.

The chain recombines TRBV29-1 with TRBJ2-7, with TRBD2 as a possible D gene (6 bases). The germline V gene has CDR1 SQVTM and CDR2 ANQGSEA. The CDR3 spans 15 residues. Trimming pared 7 bases from V and 1 base from J, leaving 20 bases between. CDR3 sequence (DNA): TGCAGCGCCACCCACGGGACTCGTTCTTCCTACGAGCAGTACTTC. Amino acid sequence: CSATHGTRSSYEQYF.

The rearrangement links TRBV5-4 to TRBJ1-3, with D possibly TRBD1 on 6 matching bases. Germline assignment: CDR1 SGHNT and CDR2 YYREEE (reference sequence). The CDR3 is 15 amino acids. Trimming removed 4 bases at V and 0 bases at J, with 11 bases between. The CDR3 sequence is CASSQDSLSGNTIYF. The CDR3 bases are TGTGCCAGCAGCCAGGACAGCCTCTCTGGAAACACCATATATTTT.

This clone has more than one count but fewer than ten. The chain carries TRBV19 and TRBJ1-1; TRBD1 aligns across 10 bases. Per germline, CDR1 LNHDA and CDR2 SQIVND (reference sequence). With 6 bases clipped from V and 1 base from J, the junction kept 5 bases outside the gene matches. The CDR3 loop spans 15 amino acids. Here the CDR3 reads CASRGQGTKNTEAFF. The CDR3 DNA reads TGTGCCAGTAGGGGACAGGGGACGAAGAACACTGAAGCTTTCTTT. The whole variable domain, filled in from reference TRBV19 and TRBJ1-1, reads DGGITQSPKYLFRKEGQNVTLSCEQNLNHDAMYWYRQDPGQGLRLIYYSQIVNDFQKGDIAEGYSVSREKKESFPLTVTSAQKNPTAFYLCASRGQGTKNTEAFFGQGTRLTVV.

This CDR3 is CASSPLYFTGTRGEQFF. Written as DNA, the CDR3 is TGTGCCAGCAGCCCTTTATATTTCACCGGGACTAGGGGTGAGCAGTTCTTC. V is TRBV6-2 or TRBV6-3 and J is TRBJ2-1; TRBD2 aligns across 8 bases. Per germline, CDR1 MNHEY and CDR2 SVGEGT. The CDR3 length is 17 residues. The V and J ends lost 6 bases and 9 bases, in that order; junction bases with no gene match: 19.

The chain is built from TRBV6-5 and TRBJ1-2; 7 bases match TRBD1. V trimming: 6 bases; J trimming: 1 base; junction bases outside the gene matches: 8. Germline CDR1 reads MNHEY; CDR2 reads SVGAGI. The CDR3 runs 15 residues. The CDR3 loop is CASSPGQAINYGYTF. CDR3 DNA sequence: TGTGCCAGCAGCCCCGGACAGGCGATTAACTATGGCTACACCTTC.